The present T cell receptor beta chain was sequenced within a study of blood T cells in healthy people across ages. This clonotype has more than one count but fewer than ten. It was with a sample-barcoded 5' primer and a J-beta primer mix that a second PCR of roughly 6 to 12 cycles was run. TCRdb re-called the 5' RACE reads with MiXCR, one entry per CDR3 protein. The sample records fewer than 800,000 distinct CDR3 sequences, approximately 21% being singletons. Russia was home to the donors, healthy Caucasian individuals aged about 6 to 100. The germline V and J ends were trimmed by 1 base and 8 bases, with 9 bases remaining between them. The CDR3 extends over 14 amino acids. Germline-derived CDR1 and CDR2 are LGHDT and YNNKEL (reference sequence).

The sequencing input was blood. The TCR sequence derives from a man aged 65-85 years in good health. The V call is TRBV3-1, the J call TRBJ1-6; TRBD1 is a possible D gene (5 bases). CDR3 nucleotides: TGTGCCAGCAGCCAAGGGAGGGGATATTCACCCCTCCACTTT. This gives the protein CASSQGRGYSPLHF.